Presented here are 25 T cell receptor beta chains from one specimen sequenced in a study of cytomegalovirus exposure and HLA in healthy donors (dated 2017 in TCRdb). Receptor amplification or capture employed the immunoSEQ multiplex PCR assay. For the multiplex PCR, a mixture combining 60 forward primers for TCR Vbeta segments and 13 reverse primers for TCR Jbeta segments was used. The table comes from immuneACCESS by way of TCRdb, which keeps in-frame sequences with V and J called. Part of the clones is missing from these tables; in studies checked, under half for an unresolved V gene and the rest for unknown reasons. The sample data list under 120,000 clones, and around 80% of these were observed just once. The top ten constitute more than 3% of the sample. Source material: PBMCs. The receptor set was obtained from a woman aged 35 to 49 in good health and CMV-seronegative.

This clone was seen only a few times. DNA for the CDR3: TGTGCCAGTAGTATAGGACACTCGACCTACGAGCAGTACTTC. Translation: CASSIGHSTYEQYF. The gene calls are TRBV19 and TRBJ2-7; D not resolved. Germline values: CDR1 LNHDA, CDR2 SQIVND (reference sequence). There are 14 residues in the CDR3. The V gene lost 1 base and the J gene lost 2 bases, with 9 bases spanning the gap. The whole variable domain, filled in from reference TRBV19 and TRBJ2-7, reads DGGITQSPKYLFRKEGQNVTLSCEQNLNHDAMYWYRQDPGQGLRLIYYSQIVNDFQKGDIAEGYSVSREKKESFPLTVTSAQKNPTAFYLCASSIGHSTYEQYFGPGTRLTVT.

The V gene is TRBV14, the J gene TRBJ2-2; 9 bases match TRBD1. The junction had 6 bases not matched to a gene; V was cut back by 4 bases and J by 15 bases. The CDR3 length is 12 residues. Germline CDR1 SGHDN, CDR2 FVKESK. CDR3 in amino acids: CASSPGTGRMFF. As DNA, the CDR3 is TGTGCCAGCAGCCCCGGGACAGGGAGGATGTTTTTT. The whole variable domain, remainder taken from reference TRBV14 and TRBJ2-2, is EAGVTQFPSHSVIEKGQTVTLRCDPISGHDNLYWYRRVMGKEIKFLLHFVKESKQDESGMPNNRFLAERTGGTYSTLKVQPAELEDSGVYFCASSPGTGRMFFGEGSRLTVL.

V usage is TRBV18 and J usage is TRBJ1-1; 11 bases agree with TRBD1. Germline CDR1 is KGHSH and CDR2 is LQKENI. V was clipped by 4 bases and J by 8 bases; unmatched bases: 9. The CDR3 sequence is 15 residues long. The CDR3: CASSLIVGTGGEAFF. DNA for the CDR3: TGTGCCAGCTCACTAATAGTGGGGACAGGGGGAGAAGCTTTCTTT.

This chain joins TRBV4-3 and TRBJ2-5, with unresolved D. TRBJ2-7 explains the end of the DNA better; the J call may be wrong. CDR3 length: 15 residues. Germline V CDR1 and CDR2: LGHNA, YSLEER. CDR3 coding DNA: TGCGCCAGCAGCCAAGACAGGTCCCCCGTGTACGAGCAGTACTTC. Its protein product is CASSQDRSPVYEQYF.

The chain carries TRBV5-1 and TRBJ2-1; D remains unclear. Germline CDR1 is SGHRS and CDR2 is YFSETQ. This CDR3 is built from 13 residues. V lost 0 bases and J 13 bases, leaving 14 bases between the germline ends. As DNA, the CDR3 is TGCGCCAGCAGCTTGGCAGAGTCAGACTCCCAGTTCTTC. Residues: CASSLAESDSQFF. The full variable domain, completed using reference TRBV5-1 and TRBJ2-1, is KAGVTQTPRYLIKTRGQQVTLSCSPISGHRSVSWYQQTPGQGLQFLFEYFSETQRNKGNFPGRFSGRQFSNSRSEMNVSTLELGDSALYLCASSLAESDSQFFGPGTRLTVL.

V gene TRBV7-2 combines with J gene TRBJ2-3; 13 nucleotides match TRBD2. The germline V gene has CDR1 SGHTA and CDR2 FQGNSA. After removal of 5 bases from V and 4 bases from J, the junction contained 9 bases not matched to a gene. The CDR3 runs to 17 residues. CDR3 loop: CASSVRTSGRAADTQYF. CDR3 DNA: TGTGCCAGCAGCGTCCGCACTAGCGGGAGGGCCGCAGATACGCAGTATTTT. Full variable domain (outside the CDR3, taken from reference TRBV7-2 and TRBJ2-3): GAGVSQSPSNKVTEKGKDVELRCDPISGHTALYWYRQSLGQGLEFLIYFQGNSAPDKSGLPSDRFSAERTGGSVSTLTIQRTQQEDSAVYLCASSVRTSGRAADTQYFGPGTRLTVL.

This sequence joins TRBV7-9 and TRBJ1-2; maybe TRBD1 (5 bases). Between the trimmed V and J ends, which lost 5 bases and 8 bases, there was a span of 21 bases. The CDR3 runs to 15 residues. Looked up from germline, CDR1 is SEHNR and CDR2 is FQNEAQ (reference sequence). The CDR3 DNA reads TGTGCCAGCAGCCAGAGCGGGGGATCCTACGAAGGCTACACCTTC. It translates to CASSQSGGSYEGYTF. The full variable domain, in which reference TRBV7-9 and TRBJ1-2 provide the parts outside the CDR3, is DTGVSQNPRHKITKRGQNVTFRCDPISEHNRLYWYRQTLGQGPEFLTYFQNEAQLEKSRLLSDRFSAERPKGSFSTLEIQRTEQGDSAMYLCASSQSGGSYEGYTFGSGTRLTVV.

The chain employs TRBV7-2 and TRBJ1-2, with D maybe TRBD1 (6 bases). Trimming stripped 4 bases from V and 8 bases from J, with 20 bases between. There are 15 residues in the CDR3. Germline V gene data show CDR1 as SGHTA and CDR2 as FQGNSA. CDR3 protein: CASSSPTGYPLGYTF. The CDR3 nucleotides read TGTGCCAGCAGCTCCCCGACAGGCTACCCTTTAGGCTACACCTTC.

The V call is TRBV28, the J call TRBJ1-1; D is ambiguous. The CDR3 is 13 residues long. The ends were cut back, 3 bases at V and 8 bases at J, with 13 bases in the middle. CDR1 is MDHEN and CDR2 is SYDVKM in the germline V gene. The CDR3 DNA reads TGTGCCAGCAGTTTTAGCACTGCTCTGGAAGCTTTCTTT. It yields the protein CASSFSTALEAFF.

This chain joins TRBV28 and TRBJ2-7, with 9 bases aligning to TRBD2. The CDR3 contains 14 residues. Germline lookup yields CDR1 MDHEN and CDR2 SYDVKM. J gave up 3 bases and V 5 bases, and 5 bases lay outside the gene matches. As DNA, the CDR3 is TGTGCCAGCAGTGGCACTAGCGGGTACTACGAGCAGTACTTC. This sequence encodes CASSGTSGYYEQYF.

The J gene is TRBJ2-7, the V gene TRBV7-9, with D perhaps TRBD1 (5 bases). Germline lookup yields CDR1 SEHNR and CDR2 FQNEAQ (reference sequence). The CDR3 contains 17 residues. Between the trimmed V and J ends, which lost 3 bases and 0 bases, there was a span of 18 bases. DNA of the CDR3: TGTGCCAGCAGCTTGGGCACTGGGGCCCCTAACTCCTACGAGCAGTACTTC. This encodes CASSLGTGAPNSYEQYF.

V is TRBV28 and J is TRBJ2-5; the D is unclear. The CDR3 spans 12 residues. Germline CDR1 reads MDHEN; CDR2 reads SYDVKM. V was trimmed by 5 bases and J by 3 bases, leaving 7 bases between them. The CDR3: CASSHFEETQYF. The CDR3 DNA reads TGTGCCAGCAGTCACTTCGAAGAGACCCAGTACTTC.

The chain recombines TRBV18 with TRBJ2-7; perhaps TRBD2 as D (5 bases). Looked up from germline, CDR1 is KGHSH and CDR2 is LQKENI. V lost 2 bases, J lost 4 bases, and 9 bases lay in between. The CDR3 is 13 amino acids. The CDR3 nucleotides read TGTGCCAGCTCACCAAAGAGCGGTTACGAGCAGTACTTC. This encodes CASSPKSGYEQYF.

This clone was recorded once. A read error may account for a junction end that differs from germline. The chain couples TRBV20-1 to TRBJ1-6; no definite D call. Germline V CDR1 and CDR2: DFQATT, SNEGSKA (reference sequence). The CDR3 length is 11 residues. The chain's CDR3 is CSASVVSARLF. DNA of the CDR3: TGCAGTGCTAGTGTTGTTTCCGCCAGATTATTT.

The chain has TRBV5-1 and TRBJ2-2; 8 nucleotides agree with TRBD1. From germline, CDR1 is SGHRS and CDR2 YFSETQ. J lost 11 bases, V lost 4 bases, and 4 bases had no gene match. The CDR3 totals 12 residues. DNA for the CDR3: TGCGCCAGCAGCATGGGACAGGACGAGCTGTTTTTT. Its translation: CASSMGQDELFF.

V and J are TRBV29-1 and TRBJ2-1, with D perhaps TRBD1 (5 bases). The germline V gene has CDR1 SQVTM and CDR2 ANQGSEA. This CDR3 has 15 amino acids. Trimming removed 0 bases at V and 6 bases at J, with 15 bases between. This chain's CDR3 is CSVEDRGREGNEQFF. CDR3 nucleotides: TGCAGCGTTGAAGATCGAGGCAGGGAAGGCAATGAGCAGTTCTTC.

V gene TRBV27 combines with J gene TRBJ1-4; 8 bases fit TRBD1. J was trimmed by 3 bases and V by 8 bases; bases with no gene match: 5. The V gene's germline CDR1 is MNHEY and CDR2 SMNVEV (reference sequence). There are 14 residues in the CDR3. CDR3 protein: CASGDRGPNEKLFF. The CDR3 region has the DNA TGTGCCAGCGGTGACAGGGGCCCTAATGAAAAACTGTTTTTT.

The chain employs TRBV28 and TRBJ1-6, with 7 bases that match TRBD1. Germline V CDR1 and CDR2: MDHEN, SYDVKM. V trimming: 7 bases; J trimming: 7 bases; junction bases outside the gene matches: 7. This CDR3 contains 14 residues. The CDR3 spells CASNSGGSNSPLHF. CDR3 sequence (DNA): TGTGCCAGCAATTCAGGGGGTTCGAATTCACCCCTCCACTTT.

The CDR3 here is CASSIVGDTGELFF. The CDR3 DNA sequence: TGTGCCAGTAGTATAGTAGGGGACACCGGGGAGCTGTTTTTT. V and J are TRBV19 and TRBJ2-2; maybe TRBD1 (5 bases). The CDR3 runs to 14 residues. The V and J ends lost 1 base and 3 bases respectively, with 6 bases between them. CDR1 and CDR2 from the germline V gene are LNHDA and SQIVND (reference sequence).

This rearrangement joins TRBV20-1 to TRBJ2-1, with D perhaps matching TRBD2 (5 bases). Trimming stripped 5 bases from V and 4 bases from J, with 6 bases between. This CDR3 is 11 amino acids long. From germline, CDR1 is DFQATT and CDR2 SNEGSKA (reference sequence). CDR3 DNA sequence: TGCAGTGCTCCGGGGTACAATGAGCAGTTCTTC. Translation gives CSAPGYNEQFF.

The V and J genes are TRBV28 and TRBJ1-2; D gene unclear. Trimming pared 11 bases from V and 7 bases from J, leaving 17 bases between. Germline V lookup: CDR1 MDHEN, CDR2 SYDVKM. This CDR3 has 12 amino acids. The CDR3 DNA follows: TGTGCCTCCGAGGGAGAGGGTGGTGGCTACACCTTC. It specifies CASEGEGGGYTF.

The chain joins TRBV4-3 to TRBJ2-1; D gene unclear. Trimming took off 0 bases at V and 3 bases at J, with 9 bases between the two ends. The germline V gene has CDR1 LGHNA and CDR2 YSLEER. CDR3 length: 15 amino acids. The DNA of the CDR3 is TGCGCCAGCAGCCAAGAGGCGACACGCTACAATGAGCAGTTCTTC. This gives the protein CASSQEATRYNEQFF.

This clone was seen more than once but under ten times. The V call is TRBV19, the J call TRBJ1-5; unclear D gene. The CDR3 consists of 13 residues. Trimming stripped 2 bases from V and 8 bases from J, with 10 bases between. Germline V gene sequence: CDR1 LNHDA, CDR2 SQIVND (reference sequence). CDR3 amino acids: CASSISAEEPQHF. In DNA, the CDR3 is TGTGCCAGTAGTATATCGGCCGAGGAGCCCCAGCATTTT.

The V gene is TRBV11-2, the J gene TRBJ2-7; the D gene is possibly TRBD2 (7 bases). V shed 5 bases and J shed 6 bases, with 23 bases lying between them. The length of the CDR3 is 16 residues. Germline V gene lookup returns CDR1 SGHAT and CDR2 FQNNGV. In nucleotides, the CDR3 is TGTGCCAGCAGCGTGACTACGGGGGGCCGCAGGGGCGAGCAGTACTTC. This codes for CASSVTTGGRRGEQYF. Looking up the rest from reference TRBV11-2 and TRBJ2-7 gives the full variable domain: EAGVAQSPRYKIIEKRQSVAFWCNPISGHATLYWYQQILGQGPKLLIQFQNNGVVDDSQLPKDRFSAERLKGVDSTLKIQPAKLEDSAVYLCASSVTTGGRRGEQYFGPGTRLTVT.

The V and J genes are TRBV27 and TRBJ1-2; 9 bases align to TRBD1. The germline gives CDR1 MNHEY, CDR2 SMNVEV (reference sequence). The CDR3 runs to 14 residues. V shed 5 bases and J 1 base; nucleotides not matched to a gene: 2. The CDR3 loop is CASSPGQGNYGYTF. The CDR3 bases are TGTGCCAGCAGTCCGGGACAGGGTAACTATGGCTACACCTTC.